The next 21 T cell receptor beta chains were all read from a single sample in a study of shared clonotypes between healthy human individuals. Clones were read by immunoSEQ multiplex PCR, and TCRdb kept only the in-frame ones, dropping some. The sample lists some 2.1 million clones; roughly 94% were seen once. Specimen: naive CD4+ T cells sorted from blood. Stated subset: CD45RA+ positively selected. Receptors originate from a man between 18 and 29 years old in good health.

In its sample, this clone was seen once. The gene calls are TRBV19 and TRBJ2-7, with D possibly TRBD1 on 5 matching bases. The CDR3 contains 14 residues. The V end lost 5 bases, the J end lost 5 bases, and 16 bases lay between the germline ends. Germline loops: CDR1 LNHDA, CDR2 SQIVND (reference sequence). The CDR3 DNA is TGTGCCAGTAGTCCAGGGCCGGCTTCCGACGAGCAGTACTTC. Translating it yields CASSPGPASDEQYF.

This sequence joins TRBV7-9 and TRBJ2-7, with D perhaps given as TRBD1 or TRBD2 (5 bases each). CDR1 SEHNR and CDR2 FQNEAQ come from the germline V gene (reference sequence). The CDR3 extends over 13 amino acids. V was clipped by 10 bases and J by 5 bases, with 18 bases between them. For the CDR3, the DNA is TGTGCCACCACTAGGCCAGGGTCAGACGAGCAGTACTTC. Its protein product is CATTRPGSDEQYF.

The V and J genes are TRBV12-5 and TRBJ2-7; 9 bases fit TRBD2. The germline V gene encodes CDR1 LGHNT and CDR2 FRNRAP. The CDR3 has 15 amino acids. V dropped 5 bases and J dropped 5; count of bases not matched to a gene: 10. The CDR3 sequence: CASGRSLAGGHEQYF. DNA for the CDR3: TGTGCTAGTGGTCGCTCGCTCGCGGGAGGGCACGAGCAGTACTTC.

DNA for the CDR3: TGTGCCACCAGCAGAGGAACTAGCGGACCCTCCTACGAGCAGTACTTC. It yields the protein CATSRGTSGPSYEQYF. J is TRBJ2-7 and V is TRBV15, with 8 bases lining up with TRBD2. CDR1 and CDR2 from the germline V gene are LNHNV and YYDKDF (reference sequence). Trimming at V came to 1 base and at J to 0 bases, leaving 5 bases not matched to a gene. This CDR3 spans 16 amino acids. Full variable domain (remainder filled in from reference TRBV15 and TRBJ2-7): DAMVIQNPRYQVTQFGKPVTLSCSQTLNHNVMYWYQQKSSQAPKLLFHYYDKDFNNEADTPDNFQSRRPNTSFCFLDIRSPGLGDTAMYLCATSRGTSGPSYEQYFGPGTRLTVT.

This chain links TRBV9 with TRBJ1-2; TRBD1 is a possible D gene (6 bases). CDR1 and CDR2 (germline): SGDLS, YYNGEE. V lost 0 bases to trimming and J lost 0 bases, with 6 bases between them. The CDR3 is 14 residues long. In DNA, the CDR3 is TGTGCCAGCAGCGTAGAGGGGGCTAACTATGGCTACACCTTC. Its protein is CASSVEGANYGYTF.

As concerns this clone: This sample includes further DNA sequences coding for the same CDR3. This chain uses TRBV6-5 with TRBJ2-7, with 13 bases aligning to TRBD2. CDR1 and CDR2 (germline): MNHEY, SVGAGI. The CDR3 totals 15 residues. The trim removed 6 bases at V and 4 bases at J, leaving 6 bases unmatched. In nucleotides, the CDR3 is TGTGCCAGCAGGCAACTAGCGGGGGGGAATTACGAGCAGTACTTC. This translates into CASRQLAGGNYEQYF.

The chain carries TRBV28 and TRBJ2-7, with 9 bases matching TRBD2. V shed 6 bases and J 0 bases; nucleotides not matched to a gene: 3. Per the germline V gene, CDR1 is MDHEN and CDR2 is SYDVKM. The length of the CDR3 is 14 residues. The DNA for the CDR3 is TGTGCCAGCAGGCGGGGGGGGTCCTCCTACGAGCAGTACTTC. As protein: CASRRGGSSYEQYF.

This clone turned up a few times. Distinct nucleotide sequences in the sample also encode this CDR3. The J gene is TRBJ1-2, the V gene TRBV19; D is undetermined. V lost 8 bases, J lost 2 bases, and 15 bases lay in between. This CDR3 spans 14 amino acids. The germline V gene encodes CDR1 LNHDA and CDR2 SQIVND (reference sequence). The CDR3 sequence: CASSSGRTNYGYTF. The CDR3 bases are TGTGCCAGTTCCTCTGGGAGGACGAACTATGGCTACACCTTC.

The rearrangement links TRBV6-1 to TRBJ1-6, with D unclear. The germline gives CDR1 MNHNS, CDR2 SASEGT. CDR3 length equals 16 residues. Trimming stripped 4 bases from V and 7 bases from J, with 17 bases between. The CDR3 coding sequence is TGTGCCAGCAGTGGGGTCGCTACTCCTCTAAATTCACCCCTCCACTTT. It yields the protein CASSGVATPLNSPLHF.

This clone was picked up a small number of times. V gene TRBV2 combines with J gene TRBJ1-2, with 8 bases that match TRBD1. The CDR3 is 14 residues long. Trimming at V came to 3 bases and at J to 2 bases, leaving 2 bases not matched to a gene. CDR1 is SNHLY and CDR2 is FYNNEI in the germline V gene. The DNA of the CDR3 is TGTGCCAGCAGTGACAGGGGGCAGAACTATGGCTACACCTTC. Its translation is CASSDRGQNYGYTF. Variable domain in full (rest from reference TRBV2 and TRBJ1-2): EPEVTQTPSHQVTQMGQEVILRCVPISNHLYFYWYRQILGQKVEFLVSFYNNEISEKSEIFDDQFSVERPDGSNFTLKIRSTKLEDSAMYFCASSDRGQNYGYTFGSGTRLTVV.

V usage is TRBV20-1 and J usage is TRBJ2-1; D call uncertain. V dropped 4 bases and J dropped 8 bases, with 9 bases sitting between them. CDR1 is DFQATT, CDR2 SNEGSKA, per germline (reference sequence). The CDR3 runs 11 residues. CDR3 DNA: TGCAGTGCTAAAGATTGGGATGAGCAGTTCTTC. It specifies CSAKDWDEQFF.

The CDR3 region is CASSLFTWGTDTQYF. The CDR3 DNA follows: TGCGCCAGCAGCTTGTTCACCTGGGGCACAGATACGCAGTATTTT. The chain is built from TRBV5-1 and TRBJ2-3; D is unresolved. The CDR3 contains 15 residues. Trimming took 1 base from V and 1 from J, leaving 10 bases between them. Germline V gene data show CDR1 as SGHRS and CDR2 as YFSETQ. Full variable domain (outside the CDR3, taken from reference TRBV5-1 and TRBJ2-3): KAGVTQTPRYLIKTRGQQVTLSCSPISGHRSVSWYQQTPGQGLQFLFEYFSETQRNKGNFPGRFSGRQFSNSRSEMNVSTLELGDSALYLCASSLFTWGTDTQYFGPGTRLTVL.

V usage is TRBV11-1 and J usage is TRBJ1-1; D is ambiguous. Trimming pared 8 bases from V and 7 bases from J, leaving 11 bases between. Germline V CDR1 and CDR2: SGHAT, FQDESV (reference sequence). The CDR3 sequence is 11 residues long. The CDR3 loop reads CASPEWYEAFF. CDR3 nucleotide sequence: TGTGCCAGCCCAGAGTGGTATGAAGCTTTCTTT.

This chain links TRBV4-3 with TRBJ1-1; tentatively, D is TRBD1 (6 bases). Germline loops: CDR1 LGHNA, CDR2 YSLEER. The CDR3 extends over 16 amino acids. Trimming took off 2 bases at V and 2 bases at J, with 15 bases between the two ends. This chain's CDR3 is CASSQQSWGANTEAFF. CDR3 nucleotide sequence: TGCGCCAGCAGCCAACAATCCTGGGGGGCCAACACTGAAGCTTTCTTT.

This CDR3 is CASSQGKNPSITGELFF. CDR3 nucleotides: TGCGCCAGCAGCCAAGGAAAGAACCCCTCCATCACCGGGGAGCTGTTTTTT. The chain carries TRBV4-1 and TRBJ2-2; no definite D call. V lost 1 base to trimming and J lost 4 bases, with 16 bases between them. The CDR3 has 17 amino acids. From germline, CDR1 is MGHRA and CDR2 YSYEKL.

In this sample, this clone turned up once. The chain couples TRBV7-2 to TRBJ1-1; 9 bases are shared with TRBD1. The CDR3 spans 13 residues. From germline, CDR1 is SGHTA and CDR2 FQGNSA. With V trimmed by 1 base and J by 8 bases, 2 bases remained unmatched. CDR3 region: CASSLEGTGEAFF. CDR3 DNA: TGTGCCAGCAGCTTAGAAGGGACAGGGGAAGCTTTCTTT.

This chain connects TRBV11-2 to TRBJ2-1; D is unclear. The germline V and J ends were trimmed by 2 bases and 8 bases, with 7 bases remaining between them. CDR1 and CDR2 (germline): SGHAT, FQNNGV. The CDR3 has 12 amino acids. The CDR3 reads CASSLNYYEQFF. The CDR3 region has the DNA TGTGCCAGCAGCTTAAATTACTATGAGCAGTTCTTC.

The chain has TRBV29-1 and TRBJ1-3; no clear D. Trimming took off 4 bases at V and 0 bases at J, with 13 bases between the two ends. CDR3 length: 15 residues. Germline CDR1 SQVTM, CDR2 ANQGSEA. The CDR3 DNA reads TGCAGCGTTGCCCCCCTTCTGGGCTCTGGAAACACCATATATTTT. This gives the protein CSVAPLLGSGNTIYF.

V is TRBV30 and J is TRBJ1-5; possible D gene TRBD1, 5 bases. Germline values: CDR1 GTSNPN, CDR2 SVGIG (reference sequence). The CDR3 totals 13 residues. V was shortened by 3 bases and J by 10 bases, with 16 bases between the two germline ends. CDR3 sequence: CAWRARGLGPQHF. Written as DNA, the CDR3 is TGTGCCTGGAGAGCTCGGGGCCTCGGTCCCCAGCATTTT. The complete variable domain, with remaining parts taken from reference TRBV30 and TRBJ1-5, reads SQTIHQWPATLVQPVGSPLSLECTVEGTSNPNLYWYRQAAGRGLQLLFYSVGIGQISSEVPQNLSASRPQDRQFILSSKKLLLSDSGFYLCAWRARGLGPQHFGDGTRLSIL.

The rearrangement joins TRBV30 to TRBJ2-7; D is uncertain. The V and J ends lost 4 bases and 4 bases respectively, with 8 bases between them. Per the germline V gene, CDR1 is GTSNPN and CDR2 is SVGIG (reference sequence). This CDR3 has 11 residues. The CDR3 DNA follows: TGTGCCTGGACTAAAGGGTACGAGCAGTACTTC. As protein: CAWTKGYEQYF. Using reference TRBV30 and TRBJ2-7 for the parts outside the CDR3, the full variable domain is SQTIHQWPATLVQPVGSPLSLECTVEGTSNPNLYWYRQAAGRGLQLLFYSVGIGQISSEVPQNLSASRPQDRQFILSSKKLLLSDSGFYLCAWTKGYEQYFGPGTRLTVT.

CDR3 region: CASSYDGYGYTF. In DNA, the CDR3 is TGTGCCAGCAGTTACGACGGTTATGGCTACACCTTC. V gene TRBV6-5 combines with J gene TRBJ1-2; D gene unclear. CDR3 length: 12 amino acids. V was cut by 2 bases and J by 5 bases, with 6 bases left in between. Germline assignment: CDR1 MNHEY and CDR2 SVGAGI.